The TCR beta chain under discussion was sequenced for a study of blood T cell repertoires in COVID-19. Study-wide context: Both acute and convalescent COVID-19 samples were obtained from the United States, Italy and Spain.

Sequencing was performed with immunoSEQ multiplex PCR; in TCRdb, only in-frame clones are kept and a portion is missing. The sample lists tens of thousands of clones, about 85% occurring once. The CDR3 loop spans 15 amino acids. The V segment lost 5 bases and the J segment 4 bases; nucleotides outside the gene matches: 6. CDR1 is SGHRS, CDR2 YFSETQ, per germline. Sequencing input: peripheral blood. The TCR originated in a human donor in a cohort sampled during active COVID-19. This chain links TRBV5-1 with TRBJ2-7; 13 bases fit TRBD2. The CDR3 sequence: CASSWTSGSMYEQYF. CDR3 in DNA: TGCGCCAGCAGTTGGACTAGCGGGAGTATGTACGAGCAGTACTTC.